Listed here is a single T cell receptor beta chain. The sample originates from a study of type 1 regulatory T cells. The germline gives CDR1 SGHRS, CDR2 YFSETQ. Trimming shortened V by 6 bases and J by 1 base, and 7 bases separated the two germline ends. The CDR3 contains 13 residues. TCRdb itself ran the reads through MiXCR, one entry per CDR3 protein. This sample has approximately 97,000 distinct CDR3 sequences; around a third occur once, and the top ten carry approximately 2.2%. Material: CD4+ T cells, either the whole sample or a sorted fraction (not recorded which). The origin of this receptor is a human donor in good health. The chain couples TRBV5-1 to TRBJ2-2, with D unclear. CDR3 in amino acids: CASNSRNTGELFF. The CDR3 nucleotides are TGCGCCAGCAACTCCCGGAACACCGGGGAGCTGTTTTTT.